This T cell receptor beta chain was observed in a study (dated by TCRdb to 2012 to 2014). From the cysteine up to the phenylalanine, the CDR3 has a length of 15 residues. Only the CDR3 portion is preserved as DNA: 45 bases, with reading frame beginning at the first base. The CDR1 and CDR2 encoded by the germline V gene (reference sequence) are PRHDT and FYEKMQ. Trimming removed 3 bases from V and 2 bases from J, leaving 13 bases between the germline ends. Sequencing was carried out with an Illumina Genome Analyzer IIx. The public reads were quality trimmed at Q25 with fastp and then assembled into clones with MiXCR by TCRdb, keeping productive beta chains. All rows with the same CDR3 protein become a single entry with the most common DNA and genes. The sample records about 15,000 distinct CDR3 sequences, approximately 34% of which are singletons. Of the sample, about 16% falls within the top ten clones.

Taking its sample share into account, this clonotype is medium-sized (0.01 to 0.1%). The clone's antigen remains unknown. No qualities accompany the bases; no much larger clone lies one base away. The sequence was obtained from a human donor. The sample was blood. Recombination linked TRBV13 to TRBJ1-1; the D gene is perhaps TRBD1, from 6 matching bases. The nucleotide sequence is TGTGCCAGCAGCTTCAACTCAGGGGTTAACACTGAAGCTTTCTTT. The encoded protein is CASSFNSGVNTEAFF.